A single sample gave rise to the 16 T cell receptor beta chains below, sequenced in a study of CD8 T cells in Susac syndrome. Reverse transcription of roughly 0.5 to 1 ug RNA was performed with random hexamers. MiXCR, run by TCRdb on the immunoSEQ multiplex PCR reads, gives a single entry per CDR3 protein. The sample has 180,000 or so distinct CDR3 sequences, about 95% seen once; the top ten hold 0.08% to 0.11%. Sample: CD4+ T cells from PBMCs. The source of these receptors is a human donor in good health.

The J gene is TRBJ2-4, the V gene TRBV28; D gene ambiguous. Germline-derived CDR1 and CDR2 are MDHEN and SYDVKM. Between the trimmed V and J ends, which lost 5 bases and 7 bases, there was a span of 18 bases. CDR3 length: 15 residues. In nucleotides, the CDR3 is TGTGCCAGCAGTCGGTCCGACATTTCTCGGAACATTCAGTACTTC. Encoded protein: CASSRSDISRNIQYF.

The chain combines TRBV3-1 with TRBJ2-2, with TRBD1 matching over 9 bases. The V gene end was trimmed by 5 bases and the J gene end by 3 bases; junction bases not matched to a gene: 4. The CDR3 loop spans 15 amino acids. In germline, CDR1 is LGHDT, CDR2 YNNKEL (reference sequence). The CDR3 sequence is CASSWTGDHTGELFF. For the CDR3, the DNA is TGTGCCAGCAGCTGGACAGGGGATCACACCGGGGAGCTGTTTTTT.

The genes are TRBV25-1 and TRBJ1-1; 7 nucleotides match TRBD1. This CDR3 is 14 amino acids long. CDR1 is MGHDK, CDR2 SYGVNS, per germline. Trimming removed 3 bases from V and 5 bases from J; junction bases left unmatched: 6. The CDR3 region is CASSDRQGRTEAFF. The CDR3 coding sequence is TGTGCCAGCAGTGATCGACAGGGAAGGACTGAAGCTTTCTTT.

The CDR3 nucleotides are TGCAGTGCTGACTCCGGGACAGGGAAATATACCCAGTACTTC. It specifies CSADSGTGKYTQYF. The chain recombines TRBV20-1 with TRBJ2-5; TRBD1 agrees at 9 bases. There are 14 residues in the CDR3. Germline V lookup: CDR1 DFQATT, CDR2 SNEGSKA (reference sequence). The ends lost 5 bases at V and 8 bases at J; junction bases unmatched: 12.

The chain couples TRBV20-1 to TRBJ2-2, with 8 bases fitting TRBD2. The CDR3 covers 12 residues. The ends lost 6 bases at V and 5 bases at J; junction bases unmatched: 2. Germline CDR1 and CDR2: DFQATT and SNEGSKA (reference sequence). The CDR3 loop reads CSAGGGTGELFF. The CDR3, as DNA: TGCAGTGCAGGCGGGGGGACCGGGGAGCTGTTTTTT.

The sample holds one count of this clonotype. The chain is built from TRBV20-1 and TRBJ1-1; D gene ambiguous. V was pared by 0 bases and J by 1 base, with 3 bases between. The CDR3 contains 12 residues. Germline V gene sequence: CDR1 DFQATT, CDR2 SNEGSKA (reference sequence). For the CDR3, the DNA is TGCAGTGCTAGAGATAAGAACACTGAAGCTTTCTTT. Residues: CSARDKNTEAFF.

The chain couples TRBV30 to TRBJ1-2; no firm D call. Germline values: CDR1 GTSNPN, CDR2 SVGIG (reference sequence). The CDR3 spans 10 residues. Between the trimmed V and J ends, which lost 3 bases and 11 bases, there was a span of 10 bases. As DNA, the CDR3 is TGTGCCTGGAGACTCGCAGGATACACCTTC. Its protein product is CAWRLAGYTF.

The V and J genes are TRBV12-3 or TRBV12-4 and TRBJ2-3, with D possibly TRBD2 on 6 matching bases. Trimming stripped 4 bases from V and 4 bases from J, with 12 bases between. The CDR3 loop spans 14 amino acids. The DNA of the CDR3 is TGTGCCAGCAGTTCGGGACTCTTCCCAGATACGCAGTATTTT. Translated, it gives CASSSGLFPDTQYF.

The chain employs TRBV15 and TRBJ1-4; D is uncertain. V was clipped by 1 base and J by 5 bases, with 11 bases between them. This CDR3 comprises 15 residues. Germline assignment: CDR1 LNHNV and CDR2 YYDKDF (reference sequence). CDR3 coding DNA: TGTGCCACCAGCAGAGGTTGGACCATCAATGAAAAACTGTTTTTT. This sequence encodes CATSRGWTINEKLFF.

The CDR3 DNA is TGTGCCAGCAGTTCACGGACGGGGGGGACACCTCCACCCCTCTACGAGCAGTACTTC. Its translation: CASSSRTGGTPPPLYEQYF. This chain uses TRBV27 with TRBJ2-7; TRBD2 aligns across 8 bases. The V gene end was trimmed by 4 bases and the J gene end by 3 bases; junction bases not matched to a gene: 20. From germline, CDR1 is MNHEY and CDR2 SMNVEV (reference sequence). The CDR3 covers 19 residues.

This chain connects TRBV4-3 to TRBJ2-4; D not resolved. The ends were cut back, 1 base at V and 3 bases at J, with 10 bases in the middle. Germline-derived CDR1 and CDR2 are LGHNA and YSLEER. The CDR3 consists of 15 residues. CDR3 nucleotide sequence: TGCGCCAGCAGCCAAGTTCCGATTGGCAAAAACATTCAGTACTTC. Its protein product is CASSQVPIGKNIQYF.

J is TRBJ2-1 and V is TRBV30; the D call may be TRBD1 or TRBD2 (5 bases each). The length of the CDR3 is 15 residues. Per the germline V gene, CDR1 is GTSNPN and CDR2 is SVGIG (reference sequence). V was trimmed by 5 bases and J by 8 bases, leaving 22 bases between them. CDR3 DNA sequence: TGTGCCTGGTCTAAAAAGGCTACGAGGGGTCATGAGCAGTTCTTC. Encoded protein: CAWSKKATRGHEQFF.

The chain combines TRBV27 with TRBJ1-3; D is ambiguous. Trimming cost V 5 bases and J 0 bases, with 8 bases left between them. CDR1 is MNHEY, CDR2 SMNVEV, per germline (reference sequence). The CDR3 length is 14 residues. For the CDR3, the DNA is TGTGCCAGCAGTCCCCGTTACTCTGGAAACACCATATATTTT. Translated, it gives CASSPRYSGNTIYF.

In its sample, this clonotype was seen once. The chain is built from TRBV19 and TRBJ2-7; D is tentatively TRBD1 or TRBD2 (6 bases each). The germline V gene encodes CDR1 LNHDA and CDR2 SQIVND (reference sequence). Trimming pared 6 bases from V and 5 bases from J, leaving 17 bases between. The CDR3 is 14 amino acids. The CDR3 DNA sequence: TGTGCCAGTAGCTTCAGGGGACTTGCGAACGAGCAGTACTTC. Protein sequence: CASSFRGLANEQYF.

This chain connects TRBV29-1 to TRBJ2-7, with 9 bases that match TRBD1. Germline loops: CDR1 SQVTM, CDR2 ANQGSEA. The CDR3 extends over 14 amino acids. Unmatched junction bases numbered 5, after V lost 2 bases and J lost 3 bases. The CDR3 DNA sequence: TGCAGCGTTGAAACGACAGGGGGGGACTACGAGCAGTACTTC. This gives the protein CSVETTGGDYEQYF.

The chain carries TRBV20-1 and TRBJ2-7; D assignment may be TRBD1 or TRBD2 (5 bases each). Germline loops: CDR1 DFQATT, CDR2 SNEGSKA (reference sequence). V lost 3 bases, J lost 3 bases, and 18 bases lay in between. The CDR3 runs to 15 residues. The CDR3 bases are TGCAGTGCTAGTGACAGCTCCGGGGCCAACTACGAGCAGTACTTC. As protein: CSASDSSGANYEQYF.